Listed below are T cell receptor beta chains from one sample, sequenced in a study of OX40 agonist ivuxolimab in advanced cancers. Data came from immunoSEQ multiplex PCR; TCRdb stores just in-frame clones and leaves some out. The table shows around 55,000 clones, with over 75% occurring only once. The specimen comprised CD4+ or CD8+ T cells sorted from blood, sampled in a trial of the OX40 agonist ivuxolimab. The receptors stem from an adult with an advanced solid tumor such as melanoma, head and neck, liver or kidney cancer. The CDR3 runs from the conserved cysteine through the conserved F or W. D genes are given only for firm matches. Clone size is given for some rows only: seen once, a few or many times, or a class if the clone is expanded.

V	D	size	J	CDR3	DNA
TRBV15	-	-	TRBJ1-4	CATSSTWDGNNEKLFF	TGTGCCACCAGCAGTACCTGGGACGGAAATAATGAAAAACTGTTTTTT
TRBV5-8	TRBD2	-	TRBJ2-1	CASSVLMSGRGSNEQFF	TGTGCCAGCAGCGTGTTAATGAGCGGGAGGGGGTCCAATGAGCAGTTCTTC
TRBV10-3	-	-	TRBJ2-1	CAISAVSSYNEQFF	TGTGCCATCAGTGCGGTTAGCTCCTACAATGAGCAGTTCTTC
TRBV30	-	once	TRBJ2-7	CAWNPSGNGEQYF	TGTGCCTGGAACCCGTCAGGGAACGGCGAGCAGTACTTC
TRBV19	-	-	TRBJ2-3	CASRERGTDTQYF	TGTGCCAGTCGGGAGCGGGGCACAGATACGCAGTATTTT
TRBV7-8	TRBD1	-	TRBJ1-2	CASSLVPGQGDGYTF	TGTGCCAGCAGCTTAGTACCGGGACAGGGAGATGGCTACACCTTC
TRBV12-1	-	-	TRBJ2-7	CASSCDAQGAPYEQYF	TGTGCCAGCAGCTGTGACGCCCAGGGAGCCCCCTACGAGCAGTACTTC
TRBV7-3	-	-	TRBJ2-3	CASSSLAGSDTQYF	TGTGCCAGCAGCTCCTTGGCGGGGTCAGATACGCAGTATTTT
TRBV18	TRBD2	once	TRBJ2-1	CASSLLAGDYNEQFF	TGTGCCAGCTCCCTCCTAGCGGGGGACTACAATGAGCAGTTCTTC
TRBV9	-	-	TRBJ1-1	CASSVLTNTEAFF	TGTGCCAGCAGCGTACTTACGAACACTGAAGCTTTCTTT
TRBV2	-	-	TRBJ1-5	CASSDPGGGNQPQHF	TGTGCCAGCAGCGACCCCGGGGGAGGCAATCAGCCCCAGCATTTT
TRBV20-1	-	-	TRBJ2-7	CSARENEQYF	TGCAGTGCTAGAGAGAACGAGCAGTACTTC
TRBV5-5	-	-	TRBJ2-7	CASSPGQHYEQYF	TGTGCCAGCAGCCCAGGACAGCACTACGAGCAGTACTTC
TRBV7-8	TRBD1	-	TRBJ1-4	CASSPDRGQEKLFF	TGTGCCAGCAGCCCAGACAGGGGGCAAGAAAAACTGTTTTTT
TRBV5-5	TRBD2	-	TRBJ2-7	CASSLSLAGTYEQYF	TGTGCCAGCAGCTTGTCTCTAGCGGGTACCTATGAGCAGTACTTC
TRBV27	TRBD2	-	TRBJ2-5	CASSLQRGETQYF	TGTGCCAGCAGTCTTCAGCGGGGGGAGACCCAGTACTTC
TRBV2	TRBD1	-	TRBJ1-1	CASSAQGATEAFF	TGTGCCAGCAGTGCCCAGGGGGCCACTGAAGCTTTCTTT
TRBV9	-	-	TRBJ2-2	CASSVVDGPTGELFF	TGTGCCAGCAGCGTAGTGGATGGCCCCACCGGGGAGCTGTTTTTT
TRBV2	TRBD1	-	TRBJ1-2	CASRRDSNYGYTF	TGTGCCAGCAGACGGGACAGTAACTATGGCTACACCTTC
TRBV18	TRBD1	-	TRBJ2-5	CASSPRRQGVSQETQYF	TGTGCCAGCTCACCACGCAGACAGGGGGTCAGCCAAGAGACCCAGTACTTC
TRBV2	TRBD1	-	TRBJ2-2	CASNRQGATGELFF	TGTGCCAGCAATCGACAGGGGGCAACCGGGGAGCTGTTTTTT
TRBV27	-	-	TRBJ2-3	CASSPRVGGGSLTDTQYF	TGTGCCAGCAGCCCAAGAGTGGGAGGGGGAAGCCTTACAGATACGCAGTATTTT
TRBV29-1	-	-	TRBJ2-3	CSVPSVGRPTDTQYF	TGCAGCGTCCCTTCCGTGGGGAGACCCACAGATACGCAGTATTTT
TRBV20-1	-	-	TRBJ2-7	CSAPSPYEQYF	TGCAGTGCTCCCTCCCCATACGAGCAGTACTTC
TRBV2	-	-	TRBJ2-7	CASSDGRGRNEQYF	TGTGCCAGCAGTGATGGCAGGGGGAGGAACGAGCAGTACTTC
TRBV6-1	TRBD1	-	TRBJ2-3	CASKLQGYADTQYF	TGTGCCAGCAAGTTACAGGGGTATGCAGATACGCAGTATTTT
TRBV7-9	-	-	TRBJ2-2	CASSLGEGITGELFF	TGTGCCAGCAGCTTAGGAGAAGGTATTACCGGGGAGCTGTTTTTT
TRBV11-2	TRBD1	-	TRBJ1-2	CASSLSTGTVLYGYTF	TGTGCCAGCAGCCTCAGCACCGGGACAGTGCTTTATGGCTACACCTTC
TRBV19	-	-	TRBJ2-7	CATRSGSYEQYF	TGTGCCACTAGGAGCGGATCCTACGAGCAGTACTTC
TRBV7-2	TRBD1	-	TRBJ2-7	CASSLAGTGTVYEQYF	TGTGCCAGCAGCTTGGCCGGGACAGGGACCGTCTACGAGCAGTACTTC
TRBV7-9	-	-	TRBJ2-1	CASSLEGGSGSEQFF	TGTGCCAGCAGCTTAGAGGGTGGGTCAGGGAGTGAGCAGTTCTTC
TRBV5-4	TRBD1	-	TRBJ1-1	CASSPHPGQENTEAFF	TGCGCCAGCAGCCCTCACCCGGGACAGGAGAACACTGAAGCTTTCTTT
TRBV25-1	TRBD1	few	TRBJ1-1	CASSDDRGNMNTEAFF	TGTGCCAGCAGTGATGACAGGGGTAACATGAACACTGAAGCTTTCTTT
TRBV2	-	-	TRBJ1-2	CASSFRVAAYTF	TGTGCCAGCAGTTTCAGGGTTGCCGCGTACACCTTC
TRBV7-3	-	-	TRBJ2-4	CASSLTGAGRGGSIQYF	TGTGCCAGCAGCTTAACCGGTGCCGGACGTGGGGGAAGCATTCAGTACTTC
TRBV6-1	TRBD2	-	TRBJ2-2	CASSALAGGGNTGELFF	TGTGCCAGCAGTGCTCTGGCGGGAGGAGGAAACACCGGGGAGCTGTTTTTT
TRBV7-2	TRBD2	-	TRBJ2-7	CASSLRGAYEQYF	TGTGCCAGCAGCTTGCGGGGGGCCTACGAGCAGTACTTC
TRBV4-1	TRBD1	-	TRBJ2-1	CASSRDRGRSYNEQFF	TGCGCCAGCAGCCGGGACAGGGGTAGGTCCTACAATGAGCAGTTCTTC
TRBV28	-	-	TRBJ1-1	CASSLRRRRTEAFF	TGTGCCAGCAGTTTACGCCGACGACGAACTGAAGCTTTCTTT
TRBV5-1	TRBD2	-	TRBJ2-3	CASFGGVGPTDTQYF	TGCGCCAGCTTCGGGGGGGTTGGGCCTACAGATACGCAGTATTTT
TRBV7-2	-	-	TRBJ1-2	CASSFGESGYTF	TGTGCCAGCAGCTTCGGGGAGAGTGGCTACACCTTC
TRBV25-1	-	-	TRBJ2-7	CASSDTGSSYEQYF	TGTGCCAGCAGTGACACCGGGTCCTCCTACGAGCAGTACTTC
TRBV6-1	TRBD1	-	TRBJ2-7	CASKITGGVYEQYF	TGTGCCAGCAAGATTACAGGGGGCGTATACGAGCAGTACTTC
TRBV5-1	-	few	TRBJ2-1	CASSLEGSYNEQFF	TGCGCCAGCAGCTTGGAGGGATCCTACAATGAGCAGTTCTTC
TRBV18	-	-	TRBJ2-7	CASSPPPGVPSSYEQYF	TGTGCCAGCTCACCACCGCCGGGAGTCCCGAGCTCCTACGAGCAGTACTTC
TRBV5-6	TRBD1	-	TRBJ1-5	CASSLDRTGQEHF	TGTGCCAGCAGCTTGGATAGGACAGGTCAGGAGCATTTT